Below, 20 T cell receptor beta chains from the same sample are listed, as sequenced in a study of cytomegalovirus exposure and HLA in healthy donors. This PCR relied on a set of 60 Vbeta primers and 13 Jbeta primers. Sequencing was performed with immunoSEQ multiplex PCR; in TCRdb, only in-frame clones are kept and a portion is missing. The sample holds 170,000 or so clones, over 75% seen once. Specimen: PBMCs. All receptors come from a woman aged 25-40 years in good health and CMV-seronegative.

The chain joins TRBV5-1 to TRBJ2-2; D is perhaps TRBD2 (6 bases). This CDR3 is built from 17 residues. The germline CDR1 and CDR2 sequences are SGHRS and YFSETQ. The V and J ends lost 6 bases and 7 bases respectively, with 25 bases between them. The CDR3 nucleotides are TGCGCCAGCACTCTTTCTCCGCGGGGACCTACGGGCGGGGAGCTGTTTTTT. As protein: CASTLSPRGPTGGELFF.

This clone was recorded once. This chain uses TRBV15 with TRBJ1-5, with D possibly matching TRBD1 (5 bases). V lost 5 bases and J lost 0, with 17 bases in between. Germline loops: CDR1 LNHNV, CDR2 YYDKDF (reference sequence). The CDR3 is made up of 17 amino acids. In DNA, the CDR3 is TGTGCCACCAGCTACTACAGGTCCGGGGGTAGCAATCAGCCCCAGCATTTT. The encoded protein is CATSYYRSGGSNQPQHF.

This clone has only one observation. The chain links TRBV2 to TRBJ2-4; a possible D gene is TRBD2 (5 bases). V was pared by 6 bases and J by 5 bases, with 11 bases between. This CDR3 is built from 13 residues. In germline, CDR1 is SNHLY, CDR2 FYNNEI. CDR3 loop: CASSSREQNIQYF. The DNA of the CDR3 is TGTGCCAGCAGCTCCCGGGAACAAAACATTCAGTACTTC.

The chain joins TRBV19 to TRBJ2-7; TRBD1 agrees at 8 bases. The CDR3 runs to 11 residues. Germline loops: CDR1 LNHDA, CDR2 SQIVND (reference sequence). Trimming removed 8 bases from V and 7 bases from J; junction bases left unmatched: 4. In DNA form, the CDR3 reads TGTGCCAGTCAACAGGGGGGAGAGCAGTACTTC. Translation: CASQQGGEQYF.

In its sample, this clone was seen once. This chain joins TRBV4-1 and TRBJ1-6; D is possibly TRBD1 (5 bases). V lost 0 bases to trimming and J lost 0 bases, with 12 bases between them. This CDR3 has 18 residues. Germline CDR1 and CDR2: MGHRA and YSYEKL. The chain's CDR3 is CASSQDGAPSSYNSPLHF. DNA for the CDR3: TGCGCCAGCAGCCAAGATGGGGCGCCGAGCTCCTATAATTCACCCCTCCACTTT.

The chain carries TRBV30 and TRBJ1-1; a possible D gene is TRBD1 (5 bases). The CDR3 is made up of 14 amino acids. Germline CDR1 GTSNPN, CDR2 SVGIG (reference sequence). V lost 1 base, J lost 0 bases, and 9 bases lay in between. CDR3 nucleotides: TGTGCCTGGAGTGAAGGGGCTTTGAACACTGAAGCTTTCTTT. Translated: CAWSEGALNTEAFF.

V and J are TRBV7-3 and TRBJ2-1; the D gene is possibly TRBD2 (5 bases). Deletions cut 4 bases from V and 8 bases from J, with 18 bases between. The CDR3 extends over 15 amino acids. From germline, CDR1 is SGHTA and CDR2 FQGTGA. The CDR3 bases are TGTGCCAGCAGCTCCCAACATGGGTTCGGGGATGAGCAGTTCTTC. Protein sequence: CASSSQHGFGDEQFF.

The chain uses TRBV7-7 and TRBJ2-1, with D tentatively TRBD1 (5 bases). The length of the CDR3 is 14 residues. The ends were cut back, 2 bases at V and 7 bases at J, with 12 bases in the middle. Germline V lookup: CDR1 SSHAT, CDR2 FNYEAQ (reference sequence). The CDR3 loop reads CASSLTGAANEQFF. CDR3 nucleotides: TGTGCCAGCAGCTTAACTGGGGCGGCGAATGAGCAGTTCTTC.

The chain combines TRBV18 with TRBJ2-3, with D perhaps matching TRBD1 (6 bases). The CDR3 covers 12 residues. Germline values: CDR1 KGHSH, CDR2 LQKENI. Trimming stripped 6 bases from V and 3 bases from J, with 7 bases between. This CDR3 reads CASSGATDTQYF. Here the CDR3 DNA reads TGTGCCAGCTCGGGGGCGACAGATACGCAGTATTTT. Combining the CDR3 with reference TRBV18 and TRBJ2-3 gives the whole variable domain NAGVMQNPRHLVRRRGQEARLRCSPMKGHSHVYWYRQLPEEGLKFMVYLQKENIIDESGMPKERFSAEFPKEGPSILRIQQVVRGDSAAYFCASSGATDTQYFGPGTRLTVL.

V and J are TRBV11-2 and TRBJ2-1; 8 nucleotides align to TRBD2. CDR1 and CDR2 (germline): SGHAT, FQNNGV. The CDR3 totals 15 residues. V lost 4 bases, J lost 8 bases, and 10 bases stayed unmatched. The DNA for the CDR3 is TGTGCCAGCAGCTCAACTAACGGGGGGGCCGATGAGCAGTTCTTC. This gives the protein CASSSTNGGADEQFF. Together with reference TRBV11-2 and TRBJ2-1, the CDR3 gives the full variable domain: EAGVAQSPRYKIIEKRQSVAFWCNPISGHATLYWYQQILGQGPKLLIQFQNNGVVDDSQLPKDRFSAERLKGVDSTLKIQPAKLEDSAVYLCASSSTNGGADEQFFGPGTRLTVL.

The genes are TRBV18 and TRBJ2-7; TRBD2 matches at 7 bases. Germline V gene data show CDR1 as KGHSH and CDR2 as LQKENI. The CDR3 has 17 amino acids. The V segment lost 5 bases and the J segment 6 bases; nucleotides outside the gene matches: 19. CDR3 nucleotides: TGTGCCAGCTCAGCAAAATCAGGGAGGGTCCCCACCACCGAGCAGTACTTC. Its translation: CASSAKSGRVPTTEQYF.

This clone was detected only a few times. The gene calls are TRBV29-1 and TRBJ1-1; D call uncertain. There are 12 residues in the CDR3. V lost 7 bases to trimming and J lost 1 base, with 10 bases between them. Germline lookup yields CDR1 SQVTM and CDR2 ANQGSEA. CDR3 bases: TGCAGCGCCCGGCAGGAGAACACTGAAGCTTTCTTT. Protein product: CSARQENTEAFF.

This sequence joins TRBV11-2 and TRBJ1-4; 7 bases are a match to TRBD1. V lost 4 bases and J lost 8; bases outside the gene matches: 10. The CDR3 is 15 residues long. Per germline, CDR1 SGHAT and CDR2 FQNNGV. CDR3 DNA: TGTGCCAGCAGCTCAACTGCACAGGGGAGGGAAAAACTGTTTTTT. It codes for CASSSTAQGREKLFF.

The table lists this clone with a few counts. The chain is built from TRBV7-2 and TRBJ1-6; D may be TRBD1 (5 bases). The CDR3 contains 15 residues. In germline, CDR1 is SGHTA, CDR2 FQGNSA. V gave up 5 bases and J gave up 13 bases, with 21 bases separating them. The CDR3 coding sequence is TGTGCCAGCAGCCCCACTGTGACAGACCCGGTGCCCCTCCACTTT. Encoded protein: CASSPTVTDPVPLHF. Filled out from reference TRBV7-2 and TRBJ1-6, the complete variable domain reads GAGVSQSPSNKVTEKGKDVELRCDPISGHTALYWYRQSLGQGLEFLIYFQGNSAPDKSGLPSDRFSAERTGGSVSTLTIQRTQQEDSAVYLCASSPTVTDPVPLHFGNGTRLTVT.

CDR3 amino acids: CASSIPTGGTGELFF. The CDR3 DNA sequence: TGTGCCAGCAGCATACCGACAGGGGGCACCGGGGAGCTGTTTTTT. V usage is TRBV7-3 and J usage is TRBJ2-2, with 9 bases identical to TRBD1. This CDR3 region has 15 residues. The V gene's germline CDR1 is SGHTA and CDR2 FQGTGA. The V segment lost 5 bases and the J segment 4 bases; nucleotides outside the gene matches: 5.

The J gene is TRBJ2-2, the V gene TRBV7-9; perhaps TRBD1 as D (6 bases). Trimming left V 4 bases short and J 5 bases short, with 17 bases between. This CDR3 has 16 residues. CDR1 and CDR2 from the germline V gene are SEHNR and FQNEAQ (reference sequence). The CDR3 protein is CASSWPEDSWTGELFF. The CDR3 DNA reads as TGTGCCAGCAGCTGGCCCGAGGACAGCTGGACCGGGGAGCTGTTTTTT. The full variable domain, in which reference TRBV7-9 and TRBJ2-2 provide the parts outside the CDR3, is DTGVSQNPRHKITKRGQNVTFRCDPISEHNRLYWYRQTLGQGPEFLTYFQNEAQLEKSRLLSDRFSAERPKGSFSTLEIQRTEQGDSAMYLCASSWPEDSWTGELFFGEGSRLTVL.

The rearrangement links TRBV10-3 to TRBJ1-6; the D is unclear. V was pared by 8 bases and J by 6 bases, with 14 bases between. The CDR3 covers 14 residues. CDR1 is ENHRY and CDR2 is SYGVKD in the germline V gene. The CDR3 sequence: CAIAGSNGNSPLHF. CDR3 nucleotide sequence: TGTGCCATCGCGGGCTCCAATGGTAATTCACCCCTCCACTTT.

This clone was counted once. The chain links TRBV5-1 to TRBJ2-5, with D possibly being TRBD2 (6 bases). The J call may not be correct, given that the DNA end is closer to TRBJ2-7. CDR3 length: 13 amino acids. Germline lookup yields CDR1 SGHRS and CDR2 YFSETQ. CDR3 protein: CASSWAGPYEQYF. The CDR3 nucleotides read TGCGCCAGCTCCTGGGCGGGACCCTACGAGCAGTACTTC.

This sequence joins TRBV5-1 and TRBJ2-7, with D possibly being TRBD2 (7 bases). Germline CDR1 SGHRS, CDR2 YFSETQ. Trimming left V 0 bases short and J 4 bases short, with 14 bases between. The CDR3 totals 15 residues. CDR3 region: CASSLGGGQPYEQYF. The CDR3 region has the DNA TGCGCCAGCAGCTTGGGCGGGGGCCAGCCTTACGAGCAGTACTTC.

This chain links TRBV6-5 with TRBJ1-1; no clear D gene. Germline V gene lookup returns CDR1 MNHEY and CDR2 SVGAGI. The CDR3 is 15 residues long. The V end lost 0 bases, the J end lost 4 bases, and 12 bases lay between the germline ends. CDR3 protein: CASSYSISGGTEAFF. CDR3 coding DNA: TGTGCCAGCAGTTACTCGATCTCGGGTGGCACTGAAGCTTTCTTT.